These 19 T cell receptor beta chains originate from one sample sequenced in a study of shared clonotypes between healthy human individuals. The assay was immunoSEQ multiplex PCR, and TCRdb's table has in-frame clones only and misses some. Of over a million clones listed, about 84% are singletons. Sequenced sample: memory CD4+ T cells from PBMCs. Subset denoted: CD45RA-negative fraction. These receptors originate from a man aged 18 to 30 in good health. Some clones in this sample may be carry-over from other donors' samples.

As for this clone: Additional DNA sequences in this sample encode the identical CDR3. CDR3 coding DNA: TGTGCCAGCAGCGTAGCCGGCTTATCCTACAATGAGCAGTTCTTC. As protein: CASSVAGLSYNEQFF. This rearrangement joins TRBV9 to TRBJ2-1; D not resolved. CDR3 length: 15 residues. Germline lookup yields CDR1 SGDLS and CDR2 YYNGEE. Trimming pared 0 bases from V and 1 base from J, leaving 8 bases between.

V usage is TRBV7-3 and J usage is TRBJ2-7, with TRBD1 matching over 10 bases. CDR3 length: 16 residues. Germline lookup yields CDR1 SGHTA and CDR2 FQGTGA. V dropped 5 bases and J dropped 7; count of bases not matched to a gene: 14. CDR3 nucleotide sequence: TGTGCCAGCAGCCAATTCCCCGGGACAGGGGCCGGAGAGCAGTACTTC. It specifies CASSQFPGTGAGEQYF.

This chain links TRBV5-1 with TRBJ1-2; 7 positions match TRBD1. V shed 4 bases, J shed 7 bases, and the junction held 4 bases outside the gene matches. Germline V CDR1 and CDR2: SGHRS, YFSETQ. This CDR3 region has 12 residues. The chain's CDR3 is CASSTGEAGYTF. The DNA of the CDR3 is TGCGCCAGCAGCACAGGGGAGGCTGGCTACACCTTC.

J is TRBJ1-5 and V is TRBV28, with a weak D call TRBD1 (6 bases). The CDR3 length is 16 residues. In germline, CDR1 is MDHEN, CDR2 SYDVKM. V lost 2 bases and J lost 4, with 15 bases in between. CDR3 DNA: TGTGCCAGCAGTTTAGCGCCCGGGACACATAATCAGCCCCAGCATTTT. Amino acids: CASSLAPGTHNQPQHF.

The rearrangement uses TRBV14 and TRBJ2-1; 13 bases match TRBD2. The V gene end was trimmed by 4 bases and the J gene end by 15 bases; junction bases not matched to a gene: 12. This CDR3 is built from 15 residues. Looked up from germline, CDR1 is SGHDN and CDR2 is FVKESK. The CDR3 DNA is TGTGCCAGCAGCCCCCGGGGACTAGCGGGGCTGTTTCGGTTCTTC. As protein: CASSPRGLAGLFRFF.

The chain employs TRBV14 and TRBJ1-3, with 8 positions matching TRBD1. The CDR3 has 18 residues. The ends lost 6 bases at V and 0 bases at J; junction bases unmatched: 13. Germline V gene data show CDR1 as SGHDN and CDR2 as FVKESK. CDR3 residues: CASRPTGGSYLSGNTIYF. The CDR3 DNA reads TGTGCCAGCAGGCCTACAGGGGGTTCTTACCTCTCTGGAAACACCATATATTTT.

The chain recombines TRBV2 with TRBJ1-5; tentative D call: TRBD1 (6 bases). Germline CDR1 SNHLY, CDR2 FYNNEI. The CDR3 has 17 amino acids. V lost 3 bases and J lost 2, with 17 bases in between. Here the CDR3 reads CASSEGGPRGRNQPQHF. CDR3 nucleotides: TGTGCCAGCAGTGAGGGGGGGCCCAGGGGTCGCAATCAGCCCCAGCATTTT.

This clone was detected once. The rearrangement uses TRBV6-1 and TRBJ1-1; possible D gene TRBD1, 5 bases. This CDR3 has 15 residues. Germline loops: CDR1 MNHNS, CDR2 SASEGT. V was trimmed by 4 bases and J by 7 bases, leaving 19 bases between them. The chain's CDR3 is CASSVYRQSLGEAFF. The CDR3 DNA sequence: TGTGCCAGCAGTGTTTACCGACAGTCTTTGGGTGAAGCTTTCTTT.

The rearrangement joins TRBV30 to TRBJ1-4, with D hard to call. The CDR3 contains 13 residues. V gave up 7 bases and J gave up 4 bases, with 13 bases separating them. Germline V lookup: CDR1 GTSNPN, CDR2 SVGIG (reference sequence). The CDR3 loop reads CAYAQVINEKLFF. As DNA, the CDR3 is TGTGCCTACGCGCAGGTTATTAATGAAAAACTGTTTTTT.

The rearrangement joins TRBV11-2 to TRBJ1-6; no definite D call. Trimming removed 0 bases at V and 7 bases at J, with 4 bases between. The CDR3 is 13 amino acids. The germline gives CDR1 SGHAT, CDR2 FQNNGV. CDR3 amino acids: CASSLEQNSPLHF. As DNA, the CDR3 is TGTGCCAGCAGCTTAGAGCAGAATTCACCCCTCCACTTT.

The CDR3 DNA is TGTGCCAGTACGGAGGGTTCGACTGGAAACACCATATATTTT. It is translated as CASTEGSTGNTIYF. The chain couples TRBV19 to TRBJ1-3; no definite D call. V shed 7 bases and J shed 2 bases, with 12 bases lying between them. The CDR3 runs 14 residues. Germline V gene lookup returns CDR1 LNHDA and CDR2 SQIVND (reference sequence).

The V call is TRBV4-2, the J call TRBJ1-5; weak D call: TRBD1 (5 bases). Trimming took off 4 bases at V and 2 bases at J, with 15 bases between the two ends. Germline V gene lookup returns CDR1 LGHNA and CDR2 YNFKEQ. The CDR3 is 16 residues long. The CDR3 protein is CASSPGGRGGNQPQHF. The CDR3, as DNA: TGTGCCAGCAGCCCGGGTGGTAGGGGAGGCAATCAGCCCCAGCATTTT.

This chain connects TRBV2 to TRBJ2-5, with TRBD2 matching over 13 bases. In germline, CDR1 is SNHLY, CDR2 FYNNEI. After removal of 6 bases from V and 9 bases from J, the junction contained 10 bases not matched to a gene. This CDR3 region has 15 residues. In DNA form, the CDR3 reads TGTGCCAGCAGCCGGACTAGCGGGAGCCTGGAGGCCCAGTACTTC. Protein sequence: CASSRTSGSLEAQYF.

The chain employs TRBV29-1 and TRBJ2-7, with 10 bases identical to TRBD2. V shed 0 bases and J 5 bases; nucleotides not matched to a gene: 4. The CDR3 covers 14 residues. Germline V gives CDR1 SQVTM, CDR2 ANQGSEA. The DNA for the CDR3 is TGCAGCGTTGAAGATGGGACTAGCGTAAACGAGCAGTACTTC. This codes for CSVEDGTSVNEQYF.

The V gene is TRBV4-2, the J gene TRBJ1-4; 8 bases map to TRBD1. V trimming: 4 bases; J trimming: 8 bases; junction bases outside the gene matches: 6. Germline-derived CDR1 and CDR2 are LGHNA and YNFKEQ. There are 14 residues in the CDR3. The CDR3 DNA reads TGTGCCAGCAGCCCCGGACAGGGAGGGGAAAAACTGTTTTTT. Translation: CASSPGQGGEKLFF.

The chain joins TRBV28 to TRBJ1-3, with D possibly TRBD1 on 6 matching bases. V was trimmed by 8 bases and J by 4 bases, leaving 18 bases between them. Looked up from germline, CDR1 is MDHEN and CDR2 is SYDVKM. CDR3 length: 15 residues. CDR3 nucleotides: TGTGCCAGCTCGGGGTCAGGGGCGCGGGGAAACACCATATATTTT. It is translated as CASSGSGARGNTIYF.

The rearrangement uses TRBV6-5 and TRBJ2-2, with TRBD1 as a possible D gene (6 bases). Germline CDR1 is MNHEY and CDR2 is SVGAGI. Trimming removed 1 base at V and 2 bases at J, with 11 bases between. The CDR3 is 16 amino acids. CDR3 amino acids: CASSYLGGGNTGELFF. In DNA form, the CDR3 reads TGTGCCAGCAGTTACTTAGGGGGTGGCAACACCGGGGAGCTGTTTTTT.

This sequence joins TRBV15 and TRBJ2-1, with 8 bases fitting TRBD1. This CDR3 contains 11 residues. Trimming at V came to 5 bases and at J to 11 bases, leaving 2 bases not matched to a gene. Per the germline V gene, CDR1 is LNHNV and CDR2 is YYDKDF (reference sequence). The CDR3, as DNA: TGTGCCACCAGCGGACAGGGCCAGCAGTTCTTC. Residues: CATSGQGQQFF.

The chain has TRBV28 and TRBJ2-7; possible D gene TRBD1, 6 bases. Germline V gene lookup returns CDR1 MDHEN and CDR2 SYDVKM. The ends were cut back, 7 bases at V and 1 base at J, with 11 bases in the middle. The CDR3 spans 13 residues. The DNA for the CDR3 is TGTGCCAGCACACCGGGACAATCCTACGAGCAGTACTTC. Residues: CASTPGQSYEQYF.